This is a list of T cell receptor beta chains from one sample in a study of blood T cell repertoires in COVID-19. TCRdb's table, derived via immunoSEQ multiplex PCR, lists solely in-frame clones and lacks some. The data contain 150,000 to 200,000 clones, around 83% of them singletons. Sequencing was carried out using peripheral blood. Source of these receptors: a woman in her seventies with COVID-19, enrolled during active disease. Both conserved end residues are part of each CDR3. The D gene is left open where the match is weak. Size tells how often a clone was seen (once, few, many) or the class of an expanded clone, and some rows leave it out.

clone_size	d_call	v_call	j_call	cdr3_nt	cdr3_aa
NA	NA	TRBV7-9	TRBJ1-2	TGTGCCAGCAGCTTAGGCACACCGTATGGCTACACCTTC	CASSLGTPYGYTF
NA	NA	TRBV5-6	TRBJ1-6	TGTGCCAGCAGCTTGGACGGCCCGAAAGCGAGGAATTCACCCCTCCACTTT	CASSLDGPKARNSPLHF
few	TRBD1	TRBV19	TRBJ2-1	TGTGCCAGTGGGTTAAGGGACAGGTTAAATGAGCAGTTCTTC	CASGLRDRLNEQFF
NA	TRBD2	TRBV20-1	TRBJ2-7	TGCAGTGCTATTGAGACTAGCGGGAGGAGATCCTACGAGCAGTACTTC	CSAIETSGRRSYEQYF
NA	TRBD1	TRBV28	TRBJ2-2	TGTGCCAGCAGCCCCGGGACAGGGGTCCCCGGGGAGCTGTTTTTT	CASSPGTGVPGELFF
NA	TRBD1	TRBV9	TRBJ1-6	TGTGCCAGCAGCCCTGAAGGGACAGGGGCAAATTCACCCCTCCACTTT	CASSPEGTGANSPLHF
NA	NA	TRBV7-2	TRBJ2-1	TGTGCCAGCAGCTACGCCGGGACACGAGGCTACAATGAGCAGTTCTTC	CASSYAGTRGYNEQFF
NA	TRBD1	TRBV25-1	TRBJ2-1	TGTGCCATTTCGAGCGGGGACAGGGGCTACAATGAGCAGTTCTTC	CAISSGDRGYNEQFF
NA	TRBD1	TRBV6-5	TRBJ1-1	TGTGCCAGCAGTTACACGCCTTCAGGGGGCATGGCTGAAGCTTTCTTT	CASSYTPSGGMAEAFF
NA	TRBD1	TRBV11-2	TRBJ1-4	TGTGCCAGCAGCTCCGGACGGACAGGGGGCGAAAAACTGTTTTTT	CASSSGRTGGEKLFF
NA	NA	TRBV12-3/TRBV12-4	TRBJ1-2	TGTGCCAGCATCCGTGGCTCCCCAGTTGGCTACACCTTC	CASIRGSPVGYTF
NA	NA	TRBV5-1	TRBJ2-7	TGCGCCAGCTGGCCCTCCGGGTTTGGCGGGAACTACGAGCAGTACTTC	CASWPSGFGGNYEQYF
NA	NA	TRBV24-1	TRBJ2-7	TGTGCCACCAGTGATTTGGGGCCGCCGGGGTTCTCCTACGAGCAGTACTTC	CATSDLGPPGFSYEQYF
NA	NA	TRBV5-1	TRBJ2-1	TGCGCCAGCACCCAAGACAGATCCTACAATGAGCAGTTCTTC	CASTQDRSYNEQFF
few	TRBD1	TRBV5-8	TRBJ2-5	TGTGCCAGCAGCCCGGGACAGGGAAAAGAGACCCAGTACTTC	CASSPGQGKETQYF
NA	NA	TRBV5-8	TRBJ1-5	TGTGCCAGCAGCGCGATGATGGAGAGGGGCAATCAGCCCCAGCATTTT	CASSAMMERGNQPQHF
NA	NA	TRBV11-2	TRBJ1-3	TGTGCCAGCAGGTACCGGGACTCTGGAAACACCATATATTTT	CASRYRDSGNTIYF
NA	TRBD1	TRBV2	TRBJ2-2	TGTGCCAGCAGTCGACAGGGCCCGAACACCGGGGAGCTGTTTTTT	CASSRQGPNTGELFF
NA	NA	TRBV11-2	TRBJ2-4	TGTGCCAGCAGTTTTCCCGCACCCGGGACTCAACTAGCCAAAAACATTCAGTACTTC	CASSFPAPGTQLAKNIQYF
NA	TRBD1	TRBV5-6	TRBJ2-7	TGTGCCAGCAGCACCTGGACAGGGACGGTTTTAGACGAGCAGTACTTC	CASSTWTGTVLDEQYF
NA	NA	TRBV2	TRBJ2-1	TGTGCCAGCAGTGGGAGTCCTGACAATGAGCAGTTCTTC	CASSGSPDNEQFF
NA	TRBD2	TRBV11-2	TRBJ2-3	TGTGCCACCACCCGGGGAGGTAGCGGGAGAGGGCTGGGCACAGATACGCAGTATTTT	CATTRGGSGRGLGTDTQYF
NA	NA	TRBV5-8	TRBJ1-2	TGTGCCAGCAGCTTAGAGATTGCTAACTATGGCTACACCTTC	CASSLEIANYGYTF
NA	TRBD1	TRBV7-9	TRBJ2-7	TGTGCCAGCAGCTGGACAGGGATTTCCTACGAGCAGTACTTC	CASSWTGISYEQYF
once	NA	TRBV19	TRBJ1-2	TGTGCCAGTAGTCCCGAGGACAGACGTGGCTACACCTTC	CASSPEDRRGYTF
NA	NA	TRBV14	TRBJ2-2	TGTGCCAGCAGCCAGTTTACAGGGTATCCCGGGGAGCTGTTTTTT	CASSQFTGYPGELFF
once	TRBD1	TRBV5-6	TRBJ2-7	TGTGCCAGCAGCTTGGTTTCAGGGGGCGTTGGCGAGCAGTACTTC	CASSLVSGGVGEQYF
many	NA	TRBV28	TRBJ2-3	TGTGCCAGCAGTCTTCGACAGACGAGTTTGGATTTT	CASSLRQTSLDF
NA	TRBD1	TRBV9	TRBJ2-1	TGTGCCAGCAGCGGACGACAGGGGGCGAGCAATGAGCAGTTCTTC	CASSGRQGASNEQFF
NA	TRBD2	TRBV7-8	TRBJ2-1	TGTGCCAGCAGCCCCCAGTCGACTAGCGGGAGGAATGAGCAGTTCTTC	CASSPQSTSGRNEQFF
NA	NA	TRBV5-1	TRBJ2-7	TGCGCCAGCAGCCCCCGGGGAGGCTACGAGCAGTACTTC	CASSPRGGYEQYF
NA	TRBD2	TRBV5-1	TRBJ2-1	TGCGCCAGCAGCCCGCAGATAGCAGCGGGAGGGCCTCATGAGCAGTTCTTC	CASSPQIAAGGPHEQFF
NA	NA	TRBV18	TRBJ1-1	TGTGCCAGCTCACCCCCCGGTAAGGCAGGGCGATGGGCTGAAGCTTTCTTT	CASSPPGKAGRWAEAFF
NA	NA	TRBV7-3	TRBJ2-7	TGTGCCAGCAGCCCAAGCTACGGGGACGAGCAGTACTTC	CASSPSYGDEQYF
NA	NA	TRBV6-4	TRBJ1-1	TGTGCCAGCCGGCCCGAGGGCGGCATGAACACTGAAGCTTTCTTT	CASRPEGGMNTEAFF
NA	TRBD1	TRBV28	TRBJ1-2	TGTGCCAGCATTGTGAGGGGGCAGCATGATGGCTACACCTTC	CASIVRGQHDGYTF
NA	TRBD1	TRBV5-1	TRBJ1-2	TGCGCCACCCGAGGGGGCGCCAACTATGGCTACACCTTC	CATRGGANYGYTF
NA	NA	TRBV6-6	TRBJ1-1	TGTGCCAGCAGTTTCGGGGGAAGCGCTGAAGCTTTCTTT	CASSFGGSAEAFF
NA	NA	TRBV7-9	TRBJ1-5	TGTGCCAGCAGCTTTGGCCCTAGCAATCAGCCCCAGCATTTT	CASSFGPSNQPQHF
once	TRBD1	TRBV6-5	TRBJ1-5	TGTGCCAGCACCCCACAGGGGGGGAAACAGCCCCAGCATTTT	CASTPQGGKQPQHF
once	TRBD1	TRBV4-1	TRBJ1-6	TGCGCCAGCAGCCAGGACAGGGTCTCTTCACCCCTCCACTTT	CASSQDRVSSPLHF
NA	TRBD1	TRBV6-5	TRBJ2-5	TGTGCCAGCAGTTCACCGGGACAGGGTTTCGAGACCCAGTACTTC	CASSSPGQGFETQYF
NA	TRBD1	TRBV2	TRBJ1-6	TGTGCCAGCAGTGAAGGAAGGGGGCGGAATTCACCCCTCCACTTT	CASSEGRGRNSPLHF
NA	NA	TRBV5-1	TRBJ2-1	TGCGCCAGCAGCAGCGGACGGTTAAACAATGAGCAGTTCTTC	CASSSGRLNNEQFF
NA	NA	TRBV5-4	TRBJ2-2	TGTGCCAGCAGCTTGTTGGGGCAGGCGAACACCGGGGAGCTGTTTTTT	CASSLLGQANTGELFF
NA	TRBD2	TRBV3-1/TRBV3-2	TRBJ2-1	TGTGCCAGCAGCCTCTTTACTAGCGGGGACAATGAGCAGTTCTTC	CASSLFTSGDNEQFF
NA	NA	TRBV30	TRBJ2-3	TGTGCCTGGAGTGTACGGGATACGCAGTATTTT	CAWSVRDTQYF
once	TRBD2	TRBV5-1	TRBJ2-2	TGCGCCAGCAGCTTGGTAGTAGCGGGAGCCGGGGAGCTGTTTTTT	CASSLVVAGAGELFF
NA	NA	TRBV27	TRBJ1-1	TGTGCCAGCAGTTTAGGGGGGGCTCGCGGCACTGAAGCTTTCTTT	CASSLGGARGTEAFF
NA	NA	TRBV11-2	TRBJ1-1	TGTGCCAGCAGTTTAGACGCTATCAACACTGAAGCTTTCTTT	CASSLDAINTEAFF
NA	NA	TRBV6-2/TRBV6-3	TRBJ2-7	TGTGCCAGCAGTTACTCGATGGGGGGAGCATACGAGCAGTACTTC	CASSYSMGGAYEQYF
NA	NA	TRBV21-1	TRBJ1-5	TGTGCCAGCAGCAATCATTTGGACAGGGGGCATCAGCCCCAGCATTTT	CASSNHLDRGHQPQHF
NA	NA	TRBV10-3	TRBJ2-1	TGTGCCATCAGTGAGTCGAGGTGGAATGAGCAGTTCTTC	CAISESRWNEQFF
NA	NA	TRBV7-3	TRBJ2-2	TGTGCCAGCAGCTTAAGAGGGCCCGGGGAGCTGTTTTTT	CASSLRGPGELFF
NA	NA	TRBV15	TRBJ2-1	TGTGCCACCAGCAGAGGTAGTGAATCCTACAATGAGCAGTTCTTC	CATSRGSESYNEQFF
NA	TRBD1	TRBV5-6	TRBJ1-2	TGTGCCAGCAGCTTGAATACAGGGGCTACTGTCTACACCTTC	CASSLNTGATVYTF
once	TRBD2	TRBV7-2	TRBJ2-1	TGTGCCAGCAGCTTATCTAGCGGGGATGAGCAGTTCTTC	CASSLSSGDEQFF
NA	NA	TRBV7-9	TRBJ1-3	TGTGCCAGCGCGGTCGGCGTCATCGGGAACACCATATATTTT	CASAVGVIGNTIYF